This TCR beta chain was observed in a study of human T cells and chemical hapten exposure. Time point of the sample: patch test 1, 2 weeks after DPC sensitization. Treatment noted: therapeutic diphenylcyclopropenone sensitization with weekly scalp DPC. RNA extraction used unfractionated whole blood as the source of total RNA. TCRdb re-called the RACE reads through MiXCR, storing one row per CDR3 protein. The table has some 52,000 distinct CDR3 sequences, approximately 11% seen once. This clonotype was counted between two and nine times. Specimen: whole blood, collected in connection with sensitization to the hapten diphenylcyclopropenone (DPC). This clonotype was sampled from a woman aged 35 to 49 with alopecia areata. Some clones in this sample may be carry-over from other donors' samples.

Here the CDR3 DNA reads TGTGCCAGCAGCTTAGGACAGCCCGGAGCTGAAGCTTTCTTT. Its protein product is CASSLGQPGAEAFF. The V call is TRBV7-3, the J call TRBJ1-1, with D maybe TRBD1 (6 bases). Trimming left V 2 bases short and J 6 bases short, with 13 bases between. Germline-derived CDR1 and CDR2 are SGHTA and FQGTGA. The CDR3 totals 14 residues.